This TCR beta chain was documented in a study of blood T cell repertoires in COVID-19. Overall study context: Both acute and convalescent COVID-19 samples were obtained from the United States, Italy and Spain. The analysed material was cDNA or gDNA that came from T cells, B-cell-depleted T cells, or PBMCs.

Original analysis: The authors estimated nucleated cell counts from reference gene primer amplification. The assay was immunoSEQ multiplex PCR, and TCRdb's table has in-frame clones only and misses some. That table is the source of V, J and clone size, and D and trimming were worked out from the DNA. This sample has about 82,000 clones, with over 70% found just once. The germline gives CDR1 KGHDR, CDR2 SFDVKD. The CDR3 loop spans 14 amino acids. V gave up 4 bases and J gave up 8 bases, with 16 bases separating them. The sample was peripheral blood. This clonotype was obtained from a woman aged 40 to 49 with active or convalescent COVID-19. The chain uses TRBV24-1 and TRBJ1-2, with a weak D call TRBD1 (6 bases). The CDR3 sequence: CATSDQRQASGYTF. DNA for the CDR3: TGTGCCACCAGTGACCAACGACAGGCCTCCGGCTACACCTTC.